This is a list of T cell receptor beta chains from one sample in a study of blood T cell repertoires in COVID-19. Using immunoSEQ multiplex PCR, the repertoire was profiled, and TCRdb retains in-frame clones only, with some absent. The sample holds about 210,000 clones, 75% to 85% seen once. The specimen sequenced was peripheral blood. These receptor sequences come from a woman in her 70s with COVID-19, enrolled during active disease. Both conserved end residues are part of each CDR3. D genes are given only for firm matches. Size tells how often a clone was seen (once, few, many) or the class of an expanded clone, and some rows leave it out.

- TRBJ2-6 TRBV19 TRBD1 CASRPGQGGTGANVLTF TGTGCCAGTAGGCCCGGACAGGGGGGAACTGGGGCCAACGTCCTGACTTTC
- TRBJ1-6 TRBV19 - CASSKDRENSPLHF TGTGCCAGTAGCAAGGACAGAGAAAATTCACCCCTCCACTTT
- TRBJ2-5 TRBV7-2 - CASSLGSGRGQETQYF TGTGCCAGCAGCTTAGGATCAGGCAGGGGACAAGAGACCCAGTACTTC
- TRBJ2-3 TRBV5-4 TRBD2 CASSEGTSGNFGTQYF TGTGCCAGCAGCGAAGGGACTAGCGGGAATTTCGGTACGCAGTATTTT
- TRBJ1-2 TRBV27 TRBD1 CASGPQGNYGYTF TGTGCCAGCGGACCACAGGGGAACTATGGCTACACCTTC
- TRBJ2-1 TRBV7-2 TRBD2 CASSGTGTRSKFF TGTGCCAGCAGCGGGACCGGGACTAGGTCAAAGTTCTTC
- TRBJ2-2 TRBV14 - CASRPRGFTGELFF TGTGCCAGCAGACCACGGGGGTTCACCGGGGAGCTGTTTTTT
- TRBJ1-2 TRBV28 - CASSLAGSNGYTF TGTGCCAGCAGCTTGGCGGGAAGTAATGGCTACACCTTC
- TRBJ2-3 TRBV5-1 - CASSLYTVSSTDTQYF TGCGCCAGCAGCCTGTACACAGTTTCTAGCACAGATACGCAGTATTTT
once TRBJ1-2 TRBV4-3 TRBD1 CASSQELGTAEAYGYTF TGCGCCAGCAGCCAAGAGTTAGGGACAGCGGAGGCATATGGCTACACCTTC
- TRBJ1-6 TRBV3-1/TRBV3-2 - CASSHDSFDLRGGSPLHF TGTGCCAGCAGCCATGACAGCTTCGACTTGCGGGGGGGTTCACCCCTCCACTTT
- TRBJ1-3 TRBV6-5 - CASRLGRDSGNTIYF TGTGCCAGCAGACTAGGGCGGGACTCTGGAAACACCATATATTTT
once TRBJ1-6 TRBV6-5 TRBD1 CASRITGTGPLPLHF TGTGCCAGCAGGATTACCGGGACAGGGCCTCTTCCCCTCCACTTT